This is a list of T cell receptor beta chains from one sample in a study of T cells after yellow fever vaccination. TCRdb re-called the 5' RACE reads with MiXCR, one entry per CDR3 protein. The sample carries some 100,000 distinct CDR3 sequences, roughly 10% recorded once. The sample in question was CD8+ T cells not binding an NS4B(214-222) dextramer, sorted from PBMCs, obtained approximately 15 days after the first yellow fever vaccination. Receptors were obtained from a man in his late teens or twenties who received the YFV17D yellow fever vaccine. CDR3s include the opening cysteine and the closing phenylalanine or tryptophan. A D gene is named only where the DNA matches it firmly. Size tells how often a clone was seen (once, few, many) or the class of an expanded clone, and some rows leave it out.

v_call	j_call	d_call	clone_size	cdr3_aa	cdr3_nt
TRBV4-1	TRBJ2-7	TRBD2	-	CASSQESGGAYEQYF	TGCGCCAGCAGCCAAGAGAGCGGGGGGGCCTACGAGCAGTACTTC
TRBV11-2	TRBJ2-5	-	few	CASSPAWGETQYF	TGTGCCAGCAGCCCAGCCTGGGGTGAGACCCAGTACTTC
TRBV7-2	TRBJ2-7	TRBD2	few	CASSSKGLAGWEQYF	TGTGCCAGCAGCTCTAAGGGACTAGCGGGCTGGGAGCAGTACTTC
TRBV5-5	TRBJ2-1	-	few	CASSPTDNEQFF	TGTGCCAGCAGCCCGACAGACAATGAGCAGTTCTTC
TRBV7-8	TRBJ1-5	-	many	CASSLGPTATLQAQHF	TGTGCCAGCAGCTTAGGGCCGACAGCAACCCTTCAAGCCCAGCATTTT
TRBV4-3	TRBJ1-4	-	few	CASSQDGTGRTEKLFF	TGCGCCAGCAGCCAAGACGGAACAGGTAGAACGGAAAAACTGTTTTTT
TRBV10-1	TRBJ2-7	TRBD2	once	CFCSASTSGGAGFNEQYF	TGCTTCTGCAGTGCTTCGACTAGCGGGGGGGCCGGTTTTAACGAGCAGTACTTC
TRBV5-6	TRBJ2-1	TRBD2	-	CASRGRLGLASNEQFF	TGTGCCAGCAGGGGAAGATTGGGACTAGCGTCGAATGAGCAGTTCTTC
TRBV3-1	TRBJ2-2	TRBD2	-	CASSRLAGSNTGELFF	TGTGCCAGCAGCCGACTAGCGGGGTCGAACACCGGGGAGCTGTTTTTT
TRBV2	TRBJ1-4	-	few	CASSEARGEHEKLFF	TGTGCCAGCAGTGAAGCGCGGGGGGAGCATGAAAAACTGTTTTTT
TRBV6-5	TRBJ2-1	-	-	CASSYDGDVYNEQFF	TGTGCCAGCAGTTACGATGGGGACGTCTACAATGAGCAGTTCTTC
TRBV7-6	TRBJ1-4	-	few	CASSLEGRVLFF	TGTGCCAGCAGCTTAGAGGGCAGGGTACTGTTTTTT
TRBV11-2	TRBJ2-1	-	-	CASSSPGAHGYNEQFF	TGTGCCAGCAGCTCCCCGGGGGCACATGGCTACAATGAGCAGTTCTTC
TRBV7-9	TRBJ2-2	-	-	CASSWGQNTGELFF	TGTGCCAGCAGCTGGGGACAGAACACCGGGGAGCTGTTTTTT
TRBV28	TRBJ1-4	-	few	CASSPGRALFF	TGTGCCAGCAGTCCGGGGCGCGCGCTGTTTTTT
TRBV12-3/TRBV12-4	TRBJ2-2	-	few	CASSLGVTYLNTGELFF	TGTGCCAGCAGCCTGGGGGTCACCTACCTGAACACCGGGGAGCTGTTTTTT
TRBV19	TRBJ1-5	-	few	CASSIAGQLNQPQHF	TGTGCCAGTAGTATAGCTGGACAGCTCAATCAGCCCCAGCATTTT
TRBV21-1	TRBJ2-5	-	many	CASSNSDTQETQYF	TGTGCCAGCAGCAATTCTGACACACAAGAGACCCAGTACTTC
TRBV27	TRBJ2-7	TRBD1	few	CASSIQGQSYEQYF	TGTGCCAGCAGTATTCAGGGACAGTCCTACGAGCAGTACTTC
TRBV3-1	TRBJ2-5	TRBD2	few	CASSPTGTRDQETQYF	TGTGCCAGCAGTCCTACCGGGACTAGGGATCAAGAGACCCAGTACTTC
TRBV24-1	TRBJ2-2	-	-	CATSYGGSGELFF	TGTGCCACCAGCTACGGAGGATCCGGGGAGCTGTTTTTT
TRBV4-1	TRBJ2-1	-	few	CASTRRQDYNEQFF	TGCGCCAGCACCCGGCGACAGGATTACAATGAGCAGTTCTTC
TRBV9	TRBJ1-2	-	few	CASSPPGPTNYGYTF	TGTGCCAGCAGCCCCCCGGGTCCGACTAACTATGGCTACACCTTC
TRBV4-1	TRBJ1-1	-	-	CASSRRRDANTEDFF	TGCGCCAGCAGCCGGCGTCGGGACGCGAACACTGAAGATTTCTTT
TRBV5-4	TRBJ2-5	-	few	CASRFEGGGLETQYF	TGTGCCAGCAGATTCGAGGGAGGGGGCCTAGAGACCCAGTACTTC
TRBV4-3	TRBJ2-7	-	-	CASSLNRNYEQYF	TGCGCCAGCAGCCTTAACAGAAACTACGAGCAGTACTTC
TRBV4-1	TRBJ1-2	TRBD1	-	CASSQYGRGQDGYTF	TGCGCCAGCAGCCAATACGGGAGGGGGCAGGATGGCTACACCTTC
TRBV6-2/TRBV6-3	TRBJ1-1	-	few	CASKLGNSNTEAFF	TGTGCCAGCAAGCTGGGCAACTCGAACACTGAAGCTTTCTTT
TRBV4-1	TRBJ2-7	-	few	CASSQKAGKEQYF	TGCGCCAGCAGCCAAAAGGCAGGGAAAGAGCAGTACTTC
TRBV6-5	TRBJ1-3	-	few	CASGKTGRTDTIYF	TGTGCCAGCGGAAAAACAGGGCGTACCGACACCATATATTTT
TRBV15	TRBJ1-2	-	-	CATSRESGAIYGYTF	TGTGCCACCAGCAGAGAGTCAGGGGCAATCTATGGCTACACCTTC
TRBV11-1	TRBJ1-5	TRBD1	-	CASSSRGDREKGQPQHF	TGTGCCAGCAGCTCCAGAGGGGACAGGGAGAAAGGTCAGCCCCAGCATTTT
TRBV7-2	TRBJ2-7	TRBD1	many	CASSPTGGTAYEQYF	TGTGCCAGCAGTCCAACAGGGGGGACGGCCTACGAGCAGTACTTC
TRBV12-3/TRBV12-4	TRBJ1-1	-	few	CASSLQGSGDTEAFF	TGTGCCAGCAGTCTCCAGGGAAGTGGCGACACTGAAGCTTTCTTT
TRBV4-1	TRBJ2-3	-	-	CASSQAVGPSTDTQYF	TGCGCCAGCAGCCAAGCCGTGGGACCGAGCACAGATACGCAGTATTTT
TRBV12-3/TRBV12-4	TRBJ2-3	-	many	CASSLAVGGQLQYF	TGTGCCAGCAGTTTAGCGGTTGGCGGGCAGTTACAGTATTTT
TRBV15	TRBJ1-1	TRBD1	few	CATSRAIGTGGAFF	TGTGCCACCAGCAGAGCCATAGGGACAGGGGGAGCTTTCTTT
TRBV7-9	TRBJ2-1	TRBD2	many	CASSPGGNEQFF	TGTGCCAGCAGCCCGGGGGGCAATGAGCAGTTCTTC
TRBV7-6	TRBJ2-7	-	-	CASSLGVPYEQCF	TGTGCCAGCAGCTTGGGGGTCCCCTACGAGCAGTGCTTC
TRBV25-1	TRBJ2-5	-	-	CASRRGRGGETQYF	TGTGCCAGCAGGAGAGGCAGGGGCGGGGAGACCCAGTACTTC
TRBV20-1	TRBJ1-2	TRBD1	few	CSAIRRQGSNYGYTF	TGCAGTGCTATTCGTCGACAGGGGTCTAACTATGGCTACACCTTC
TRBV7-8	TRBJ2-1	-	-	CASSRTVSNEQFF	TGTGCCAGCAGCCGGACAGTTAGCAATGAGCAGTTCTTC
TRBV20-1	TRBJ2-2	-	many	CSAPARGANTGELFF	TGCAGTGCTCCCGCCCGTGGCGCGAACACCGGGGAGCTGTTTTTT
TRBV4-1	TRBJ1-4	TRBD1	-	CASSDHAGTGMRKLFF	TGCGCCAGCAGCGATCACGCCGGGACAGGGATGCGAAAACTGTTTTTT
TRBV7-8	TRBJ2-2	TRBD2	many	CASSSSGGRGIGELFF	TGTGCCAGCAGCTCCAGCGGGGGGCGTGGTATCGGGGAGCTGTTTTTT